This T cell receptor beta chain was documented in a study of blood T cell repertoires in COVID-19 (dated by TCRdb to about 2020). Some background on the complete study: Samples covering the acute and convalescent phases of COVID-19 were provided by collaborators in the United States, Italy and Spain. Where available, HLA class I and class II types were taken from metadata supplied by the sample provider and were not determined by assay-based typing. The material from the prospective study consisted of cDNA or gDNA derived from T cells, B-cell-depleted T cells, or PBMCs. Samples were obtained from the ongoing ImmuneRACE study (first 160 participants) and from approximately 1,200 subjects provided by 6 global collaborators. Deeply sampled blood TCRbeta repertoires from subjects exposed to, actively infected with, or recovered from COVID-19 were included in the dataset. Nearly every sample came with metadata listing a de-identified subject ID, COVID-19 status, age in years and sex. A freely available public database, intended as a resource for researchers studying the immune response to SARS-CoV-2, is where the repertoires were released.

Each collaborating institution followed its own protocols to collect whole blood in K2EDTA tubes. Collaborator samples were shipped for TCRbeta analysis as frozen whole blood, isolated PBMCs, or DNA extracted from either sample type. The V and J ends are trimmed by 3 bases and 1 base, leaving 6 bases between them. CDR1 and CDR2, looked up from the germline V gene, are KGHSH and LQKENI. Spanning cysteine to phenylalanine, the CDR3 consists of 13 amino acids. Just CDR3 DNA is preserved here, 39 bases in frame from base 1. Study-wide conclusions, independent of this receptor: How much clinical and demographic metadata was included differed by source and by participant, and the metadata was provided uncurated.

TCRbeta CDR3 regions were amplified from genomic DNA by means of the immunoSEQ Assay, a bias-controlled multiplex PCR. The study's processing was this. The number of nucleated cells in each sample was estimated from the amplification of reference gene primers within the assay. To quantify the absolute abundance of each unique TCRbeta CDR3 rearrangement, sequence reads were collapsed and filtered. For each sample, productive Simpson clonality was calculated by taking the square root of Simpson's diversity index across productive rearrangements. As stored in TCRdb, this immuneACCESS dataset retains in-frame rearrangements with V and J assigned. A fraction of the clones does not appear; measured against another copy, unresolved V genes explain less than half of the discrepancy, and the remainder lacks a known reason. V, J and clone size are those of that table, while D and trimming were read from the DNA. This sample comprises some 190,000 clones, about nine tenths of them detected only once. The ten largest clones capture under 2% of the sample.

As regards this clone: It lacks a known antigen. No base qualities exist here, and no much larger clone lies one base off it.

In this chain, TRBV18 is recombined with TRBJ1-1; the D gene cannot be named for sure. This receptor was obtained from a man between 18 and 29 years old with active or convalescent COVID-19. The sequenced sample was peripheral blood. The CDR3 in this case is CASSPGPNTEAFF. The DNA is as follows: TGTGCCAGCTCACCGGGCCCGAACACTGAAGCTTTCTTT.